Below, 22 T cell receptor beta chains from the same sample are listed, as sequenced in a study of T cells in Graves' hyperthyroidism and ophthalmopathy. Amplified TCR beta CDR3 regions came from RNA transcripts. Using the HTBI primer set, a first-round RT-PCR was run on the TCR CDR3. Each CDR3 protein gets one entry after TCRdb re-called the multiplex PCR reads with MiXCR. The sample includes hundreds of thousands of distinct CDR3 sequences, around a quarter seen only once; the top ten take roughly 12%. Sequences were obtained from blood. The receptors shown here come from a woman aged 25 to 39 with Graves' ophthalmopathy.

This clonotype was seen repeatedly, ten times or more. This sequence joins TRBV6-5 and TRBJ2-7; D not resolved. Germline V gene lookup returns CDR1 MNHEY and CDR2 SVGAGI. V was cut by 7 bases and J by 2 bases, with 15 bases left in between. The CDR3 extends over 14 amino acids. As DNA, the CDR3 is TGTGCCAGCAATCCCGAAGGGCCCGCCTACGAGCAGTACTTC. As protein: CASNPEGPAYEQYF.

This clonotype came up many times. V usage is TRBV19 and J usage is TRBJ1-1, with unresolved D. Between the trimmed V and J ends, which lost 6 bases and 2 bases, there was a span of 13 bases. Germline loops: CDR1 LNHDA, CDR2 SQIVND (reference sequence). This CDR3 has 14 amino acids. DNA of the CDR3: TGTGCCAGTAGGCCCGCGGACGCAAACACTGAAGCTTTCTTT. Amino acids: CASRPADANTEAFF.

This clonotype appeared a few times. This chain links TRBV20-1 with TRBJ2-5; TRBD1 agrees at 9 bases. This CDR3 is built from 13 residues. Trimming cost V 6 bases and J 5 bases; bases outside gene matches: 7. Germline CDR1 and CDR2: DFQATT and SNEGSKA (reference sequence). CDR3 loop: CSAIHRGQETQYF. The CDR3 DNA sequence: TGCAGTGCCATCCACAGGGGGCAGGAGACCCAGTACTTC.

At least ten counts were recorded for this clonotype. CDR3 nucleotides: TGTGCCAGCAGTTACACAGGCTACGAGCAGTACTTC. Protein: CASSYTGYEQYF. The rearrangement links TRBV6-5 to TRBJ2-7; a weak D match, TRBD1 (5 bases). Per germline, CDR1 MNHEY and CDR2 SVGAGI. The CDR3 loop spans 12 amino acids. V lost 2 bases, J lost 3 bases, and 5 bases lay in between.

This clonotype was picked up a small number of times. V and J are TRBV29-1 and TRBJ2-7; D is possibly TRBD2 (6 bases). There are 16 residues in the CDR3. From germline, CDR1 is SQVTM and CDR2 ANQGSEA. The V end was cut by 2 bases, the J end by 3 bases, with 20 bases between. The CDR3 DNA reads TGCAGCGTTGAATTGCGAGACTCCGGGACTGACTACGAGCAGTACTTC. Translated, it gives CSVELRDSGTDYEQYF.

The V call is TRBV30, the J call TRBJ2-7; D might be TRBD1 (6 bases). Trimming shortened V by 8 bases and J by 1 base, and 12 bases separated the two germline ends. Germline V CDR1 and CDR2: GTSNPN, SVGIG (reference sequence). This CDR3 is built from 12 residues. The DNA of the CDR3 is TGTGCCGGGGGAACAGGGTCCTACGAGCAGTACTTC. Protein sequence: CAGGTGSYEQYF.

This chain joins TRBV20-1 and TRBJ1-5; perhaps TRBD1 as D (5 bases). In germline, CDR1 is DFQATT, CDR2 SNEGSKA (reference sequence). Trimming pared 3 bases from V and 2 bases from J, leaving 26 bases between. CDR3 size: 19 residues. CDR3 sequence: CSARPHHPGPPSGNQPQHF. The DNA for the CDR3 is TGCAGTGCTAGGCCCCACCACCCGGGGCCCCCCAGTGGCAATCAGCCCCAGCATTTT.

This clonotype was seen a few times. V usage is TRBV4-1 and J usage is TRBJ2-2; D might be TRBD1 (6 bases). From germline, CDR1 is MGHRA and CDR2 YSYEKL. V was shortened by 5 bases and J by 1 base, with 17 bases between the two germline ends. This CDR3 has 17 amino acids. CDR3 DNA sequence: TGCGCCAGCAGCTTACGTACCGGGACACTGAACACCGGGGAGCTGTTTTTT. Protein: CASSLRTGTLNTGELFF.

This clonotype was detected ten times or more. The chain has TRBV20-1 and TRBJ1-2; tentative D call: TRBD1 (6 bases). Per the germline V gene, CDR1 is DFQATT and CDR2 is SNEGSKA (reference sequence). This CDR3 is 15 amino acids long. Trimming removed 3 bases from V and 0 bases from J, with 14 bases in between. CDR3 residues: CSARIQGTSNYGYTF. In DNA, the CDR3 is TGCAGTGCTAGGATACAGGGTACCTCTAACTATGGCTACACCTTC.

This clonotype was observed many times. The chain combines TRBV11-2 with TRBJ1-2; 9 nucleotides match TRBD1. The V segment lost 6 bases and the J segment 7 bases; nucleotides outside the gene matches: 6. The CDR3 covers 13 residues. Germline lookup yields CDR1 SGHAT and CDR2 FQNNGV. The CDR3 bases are TGTGCCAGCAGGGAGTACAGGGGGCCTGGCTACACCTTC. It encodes CASREYRGPGYTF.

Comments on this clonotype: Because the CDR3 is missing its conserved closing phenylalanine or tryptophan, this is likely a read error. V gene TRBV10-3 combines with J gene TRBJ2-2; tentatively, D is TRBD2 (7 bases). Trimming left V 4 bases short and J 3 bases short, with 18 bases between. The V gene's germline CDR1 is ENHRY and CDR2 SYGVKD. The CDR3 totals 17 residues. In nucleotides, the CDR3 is TGTGCCATCAGTGCCCCGGTCAAGGGGGGGGACACCGGGGAGCTGTTTCTT. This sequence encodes CAISAPVKGGDTGELFL.

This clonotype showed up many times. The CDR3 nucleotides are TGCGCCAGTTTCCGGGACAGCACTGAAGCTTTCTTT. Residues: CASFRDSTEAFF. This chain connects TRBV5-1 to TRBJ1-1, with 7 bases identical to TRBD1. The CDR3 totals 12 residues. J lost 4 bases, V lost 8 bases, and 5 bases had no gene match. Germline lookup yields CDR1 SGHRS and CDR2 YFSETQ.

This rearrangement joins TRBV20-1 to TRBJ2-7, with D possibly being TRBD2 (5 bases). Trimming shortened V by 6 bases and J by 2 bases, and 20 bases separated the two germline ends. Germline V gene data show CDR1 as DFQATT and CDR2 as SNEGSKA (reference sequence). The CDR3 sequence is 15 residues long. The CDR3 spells CSAAESGLQTYEQYF. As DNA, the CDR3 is TGCAGTGCAGCCGAGAGCGGACTTCAGACCTACGAGCAGTACTTC.

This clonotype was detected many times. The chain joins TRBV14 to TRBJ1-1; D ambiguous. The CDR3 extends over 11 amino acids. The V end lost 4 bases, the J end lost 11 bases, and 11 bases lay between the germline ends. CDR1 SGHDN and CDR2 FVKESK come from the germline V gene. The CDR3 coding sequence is TGTGCCAGCAGCCTAGAGGGTCGGGCTTTCTTT. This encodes CASSLEGRAFF.

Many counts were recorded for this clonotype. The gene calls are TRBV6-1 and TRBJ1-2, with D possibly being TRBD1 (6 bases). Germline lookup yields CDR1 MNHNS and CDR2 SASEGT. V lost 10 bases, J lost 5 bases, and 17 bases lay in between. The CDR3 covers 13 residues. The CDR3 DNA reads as TGTGCCACCACAAGGCCGGGACAATATGGCTACACCTTC. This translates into CATTRPGQYGYTF.

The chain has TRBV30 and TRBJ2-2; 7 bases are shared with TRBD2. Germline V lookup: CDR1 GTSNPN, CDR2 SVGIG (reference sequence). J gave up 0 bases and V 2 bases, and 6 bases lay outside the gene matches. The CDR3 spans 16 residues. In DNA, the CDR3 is TGTGCCTGGAGTCCTAGCGGAGGGTCGAACACCGGGGAGCTGTTTTTT. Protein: CAWSPSGGSNTGELFF.

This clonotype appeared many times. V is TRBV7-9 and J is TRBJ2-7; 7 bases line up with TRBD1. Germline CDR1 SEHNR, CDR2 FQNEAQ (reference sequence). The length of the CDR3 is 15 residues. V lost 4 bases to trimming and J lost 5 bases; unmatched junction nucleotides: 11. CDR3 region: CASSSTSGTENEQYF. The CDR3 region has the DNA TGTGCCAGCAGCTCTACCTCCGGGACAGAGAACGAGCAGTACTTC.

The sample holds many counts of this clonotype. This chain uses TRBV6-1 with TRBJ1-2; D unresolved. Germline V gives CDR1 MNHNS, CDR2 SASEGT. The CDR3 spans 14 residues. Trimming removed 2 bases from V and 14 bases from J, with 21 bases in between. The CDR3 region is CASSELGKAASCTF. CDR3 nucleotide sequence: TGTGCCAGCAGTGAATTGGGGAAGGCCGCTTCGTGTACCTTC.

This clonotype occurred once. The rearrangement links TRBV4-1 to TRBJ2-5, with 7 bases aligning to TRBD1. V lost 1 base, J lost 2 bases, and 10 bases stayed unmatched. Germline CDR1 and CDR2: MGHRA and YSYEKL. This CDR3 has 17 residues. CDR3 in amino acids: CASSQGLIGQAQETQYF. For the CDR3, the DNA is TGCGCCAGCAGCCAAGGGTTGATCGGACAGGCACAAGAGACCCAGTACTTC.

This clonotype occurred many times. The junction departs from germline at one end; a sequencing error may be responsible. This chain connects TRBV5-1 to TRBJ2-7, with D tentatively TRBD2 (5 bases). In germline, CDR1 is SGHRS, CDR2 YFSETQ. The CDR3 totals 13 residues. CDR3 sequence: CASSLSGTYEQYF. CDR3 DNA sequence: TGTGCCAGCAGTTTATCGGGAACCTACGAGCAGTACTTC.

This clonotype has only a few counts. The CDR3 is CAIRDSNTGELFF. In nucleotides, the CDR3 is TGTGCCATCCGGGACAGCAACACCGGGGAGCTGTTTTTT. V usage is TRBV6-2 or TRBV6-3 and J usage is TRBJ2-2, with 7 bases lining up with TRBD1. V was clipped by 10 bases and J by 2 bases; unmatched bases: 4. Germline-derived CDR1 and CDR2 are MNHEY and SVGEGT. The CDR3 loop spans 13 amino acids.

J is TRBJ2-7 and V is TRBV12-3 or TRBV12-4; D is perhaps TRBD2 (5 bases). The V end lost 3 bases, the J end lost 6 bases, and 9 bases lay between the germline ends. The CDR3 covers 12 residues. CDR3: CASSFGLAEQYF. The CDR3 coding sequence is TGTGCCAGCAGTTTCGGACTTGCCGAGCAGTACTTC.